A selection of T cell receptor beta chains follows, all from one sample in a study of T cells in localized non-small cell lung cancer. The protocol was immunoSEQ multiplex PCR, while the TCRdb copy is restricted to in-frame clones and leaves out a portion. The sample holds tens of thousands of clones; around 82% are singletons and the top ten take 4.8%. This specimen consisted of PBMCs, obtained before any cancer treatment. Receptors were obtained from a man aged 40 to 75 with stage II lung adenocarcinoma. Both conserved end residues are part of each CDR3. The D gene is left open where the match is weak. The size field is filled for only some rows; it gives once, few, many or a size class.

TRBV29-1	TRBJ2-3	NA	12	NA	TGCAGCGTTTACAGGGAGGGGGGTACGCAGTATTTT	CSVYREGGTQYF
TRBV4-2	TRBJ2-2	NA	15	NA	TGTGCCAGCAGCCAAGATGGGGGGCCGGGCGGGGAGCTGTTTTTT	CASSQDGGPGGELFF
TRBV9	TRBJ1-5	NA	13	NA	TGTGCCAGCAGCGAAGGGTGGCAACAGCCCCAGCATTTT	CASSEGWQQPQHF
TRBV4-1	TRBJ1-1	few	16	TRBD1	TGCGCCAGCAGCCAAGGGACAGGGTTAGCCCACACTGAAGCTTTCTTT	CASSQGTGLAHTEAFF
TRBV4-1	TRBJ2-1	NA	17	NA	TGCGCCAGCAGCCGCGGGCCGGGGGCGGCCTCCTACAATGAGCAGTTCTTC	CASSRGPGAASYNEQFF
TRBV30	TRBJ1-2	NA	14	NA	TGTGCCTGGAGTCGAATAGGGGTTAACTATGGCTACACCTTC	CAWSRIGVNYGYTF
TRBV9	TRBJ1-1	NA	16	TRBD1	TGTGCCAGCAGTACCGGGACAGGGGGCTATAATGTTGAAGCTTTCTTT	CASSTGTGGYNVEAFF
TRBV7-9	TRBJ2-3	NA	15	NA	TGTGCCAGCAGTGGGGAAGCGGCCCGCACAGATACGCAGTATTTT	CASSGEAARTDTQYF
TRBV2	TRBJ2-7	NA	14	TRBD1	TGTGCCAGCAGTGGGGACAGGGGGCAGGACGAGCAGTACTTC	CASSGDRGQDEQYF
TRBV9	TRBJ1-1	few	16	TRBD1	TGTGCCAGCAGCCTCAGCCGGGACAGGGCGAACACTGAAGCTTTCTTT	CASSLSRDRANTEAFF
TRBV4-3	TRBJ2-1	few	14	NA	TGCGCCAGCAGCCAATTAGGGCGGAACAATGAGCAGTTCTTC	CASSQLGRNNEQFF
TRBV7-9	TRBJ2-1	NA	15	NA	TGTGCCAGCATCGCCTTTCCCAGAAACGACAATGAGCAGTTCTTC	CASIAFPRNDNEQFF
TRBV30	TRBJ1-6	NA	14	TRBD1	TGTGCCCGAGGAGGACAGGGGGGAATTGGGCCCCTCCACTTT	CARGGQGGIGPLHF
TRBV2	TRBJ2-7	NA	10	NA	TGTGCCAGCGGGTGGGACGAGCAGTACTTC	CASGWDEQYF
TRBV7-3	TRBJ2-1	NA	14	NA	TGTGCCAGCAGCTTTCTCCAGGGAACAAGTGAGCAGTTCTTC	CASSFLQGTSEQFF
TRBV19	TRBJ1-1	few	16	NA	TGTGCCAGTAGTACCCCCAACAGGGTTTCAGACACTGAAGCTTTCTTT	CASSTPNRVSDTEAFF
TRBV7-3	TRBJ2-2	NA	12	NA	TGTGCCAGCAGCCCGGGTACCGGGGAGCTGTTTTTT	CASSPGTGELFF
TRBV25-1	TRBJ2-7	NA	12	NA	TGTGCCAGCAGTCGAGGAGGGAGCGAGCAGTACTTC	CASSRGGSEQYF
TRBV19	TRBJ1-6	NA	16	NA	TGTGCCAGTGGGACCGGTGCAGCAGGGTATAATTCACCCCTCCACTTT	CASGTGAAGYNSPLHF
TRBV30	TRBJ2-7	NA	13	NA	TGTGCCTGGAAGGAGGGAGTCTCCTACGAGCAGTACTTC	CAWKEGVSYEQYF
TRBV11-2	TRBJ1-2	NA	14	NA	TGTGCCAGCAGCTCCAGCTTAAGCTGGGGGGGCTACACCTTC	CASSSSLSWGGYTF
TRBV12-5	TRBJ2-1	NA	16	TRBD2	TGTGCTAGTGGTTTGGTACAGAGCGGGAGAAGGAATGAGCAGTTCTTC	CASGLVQSGRRNEQFF
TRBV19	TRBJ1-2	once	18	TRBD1	TGTGCCAGTAGCAGGGGAGGGACAGACCTATTCAGCTTGTATGGCTACACCTTC	CASSRGGTDLFSLYGYTF
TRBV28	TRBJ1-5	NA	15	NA	TGTGCCAGCAGATGGGGGACTGATAGCAATCAGCTCCAGCATTTT	CASRWGTDSNQLQHF
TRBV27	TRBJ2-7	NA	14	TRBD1	TGTGCCAGCAGAACCGGGACAGACCTCTACGAGCAGTACTTC	CASRTGTDLYEQYF
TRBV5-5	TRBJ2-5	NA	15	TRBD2	TGTGCCAGCAGCTCTGGACTAGCGGGAGCAGAGACCCAGTACTTC	CASSSGLAGAETQYF
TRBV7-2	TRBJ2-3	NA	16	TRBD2	TGTGCCAGCAGCACCGGGACTAGCGGATACACAGATACGCAGTATTTT	CASSTGTSGYTDTQYF
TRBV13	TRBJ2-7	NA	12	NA	TGTGCCAGCAGCATCACGTACTACGAGCAGTACTTC	CASSITYYEQYF
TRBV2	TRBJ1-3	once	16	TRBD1	TGTGCCAGCAGAACTGGACAGGCTAACTCTGGAAACACCATATATTTT	CASRTGQANSGNTIYF
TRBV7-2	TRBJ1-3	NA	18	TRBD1	TGTGCCAGCAGCTTAGTGAGGACAGGCGTCCCAATTGGAAACACCATATATTTT	CASSLVRTGVPIGNTIYF
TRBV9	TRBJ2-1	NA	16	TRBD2	TGTGCCAGCAGCGTAGATCTAGCGGGAGCTCGAAATGAGCAGTTCTTC	CASSVDLAGARNEQFF
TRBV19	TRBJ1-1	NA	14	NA	TGTGCCAGTACTGAGGTAGCTGTGAACACTGAAGCTTTCTTT	CASTEVAVNTEAFF
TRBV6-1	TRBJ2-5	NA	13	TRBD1	TGTGCCAGCAGTGAGTACAGGGGGGAGACCCAGTACTTC	CASSEYRGETQYF
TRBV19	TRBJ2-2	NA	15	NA	TGTGCCAGTAGTGACCGGGAGCTAAACACCGGGGAGCTGTTTTTT	CASSDRELNTGELFF
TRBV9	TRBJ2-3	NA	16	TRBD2	TGTGCCAGCAGCTCCGGGACTAGGGGGACCACAGATACGCAGTATTTT	CASSSGTRGTTDTQYF
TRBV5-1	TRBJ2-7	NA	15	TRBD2	TGCGCCAGCAGCTTGGATGGGACTAGCGGGTACGAGCAGTACTTC	CASSLDGTSGYEQYF
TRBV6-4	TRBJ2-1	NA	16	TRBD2	TGTGCCAGCAAACCCGAAGCGGGAGTAGGCAAAAATGAGCAGTTCTTC	CASKPEAGVGKNEQFF
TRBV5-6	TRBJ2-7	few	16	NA	TGTGCCAGCAGCCTTGGGGGCGGGTTGAGGTCCTACGAGCAGTACTTC	CASSLGGGLRSYEQYF
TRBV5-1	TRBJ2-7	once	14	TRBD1	TGCGCCAGCAGCCAAGGACAGGGATCCTACGAGCAGTACTTC	CASSQGQGSYEQYF
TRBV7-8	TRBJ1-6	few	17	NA	TGTGCCAGCAGCTCCACCCCGGTGGGCGGATATAATTCACCCCTCCACTTT	CASSSTPVGGYNSPLHF
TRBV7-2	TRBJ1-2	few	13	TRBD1	TGTGCCAGCAGCTTAGAAGGGACAGGTGGCTACACCTTC	CASSLEGTGGYTF
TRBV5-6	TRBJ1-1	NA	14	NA	TGTGCCAGCACCCGCGGCTCGAGGAACACTGAAGCTTTCTTT	CASTRGSRNTEAFF
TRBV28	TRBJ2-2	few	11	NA	TGTGCCAGCACCAAGACCGGGGAGCTGTTTTTT	CASTKTGELFF
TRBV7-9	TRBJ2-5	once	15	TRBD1	TGTGCCAGCAGCTTCAGGGGGCCCGGTCAAGAGACCCAGTACTTC	CASSFRGPGQETQYF
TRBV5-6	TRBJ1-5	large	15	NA	TGTGCCAGCAGCTTGGGGGGGTTTTTGAATCAGCCCCAGCATTTT	CASSLGGFLNQPQHF
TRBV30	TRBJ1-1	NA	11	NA	TGTGCCTGGAGGGGATACACTGAAGCTTTCTTT	CAWRGYTEAFF
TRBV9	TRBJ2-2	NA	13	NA	TGTGCCAGCAGCGGTCGGAGCACCGGGGAGCTGTTTTTT	CASSGRSTGELFF
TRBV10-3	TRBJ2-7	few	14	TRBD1	TGTGCCATCAGTGAGTCCCAGGACAGGGGTGAGCAGTACTTC	CAISESQDRGEQYF
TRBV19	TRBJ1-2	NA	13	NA	TGTGCCAGTAGATATCCAGGGAGAGGGGGCTACACCTTC	CASRYPGRGGYTF
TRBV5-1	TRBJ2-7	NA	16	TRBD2	TGCGCCAGCAGCCCGGGGGGGGACCCACCCGGCCACGAGCAGTACTTC	CASSPGGDPPGHEQYF
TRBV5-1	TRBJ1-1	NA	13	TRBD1	TGCGCCAGCAGGGGGACAGGTGGGACTGAAGCTTTCTTT	CASRGTGGTEAFF
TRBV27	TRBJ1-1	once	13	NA	TGTGCCAGCAGTAAGGATTTGAACACTGAAGCTTTCTTT	CASSKDLNTEAFF
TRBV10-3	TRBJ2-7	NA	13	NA	TGTGCCATCAGTGAGGTCTACAACTACGAGCAGTACTTC	CAISEVYNYEQYF
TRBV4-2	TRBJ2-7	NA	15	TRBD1	TGTGCCAGCAGCCAGCCCGGGACAGGGGACAGCGAGCAGTACTTC	CASSQPGTGDSEQYF
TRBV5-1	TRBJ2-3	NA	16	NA	TGCGCCAGCAGCTTTTCAGGGAACGAATTCACAGATACGCAGTATTTT	CASSFSGNEFTDTQYF
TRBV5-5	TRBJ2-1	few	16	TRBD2	TGTGCCAGCAGCCAACCAAGCGGGAGAGGTAGTGGTGAGCAGTTCTTC	CASSQPSGRGSGEQFF
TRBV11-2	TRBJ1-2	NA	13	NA	TGTGCCAGCAGCTTAGTCGCAATCTATGGCTACACCTTC	CASSLVAIYGYTF
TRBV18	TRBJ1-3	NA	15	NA	TGTGCCAGCTCACCAGGGACGGGCTCTGGAAACACCATATATTTT	CASSPGTGSGNTIYF
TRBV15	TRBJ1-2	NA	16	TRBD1	TGTGCCACCAGCAGAGTTTCGGGACAGGGGAACTATGGCTACACCTTC	CATSRVSGQGNYGYTF